The clone carrying this TCR beta chain was counted between two and nine times. Antigen: not known. The record originates from a study of beta chain features in type 1 diabetes. Whole-study results and caveats: Significant though moderate, a shortening of TCRB CDR3s appeared in all four CD4+ subsets of Type 1 diabetes patients.

The sequenced template was cDNA made from the entire isolated RNA. Sequencing of naive, central memory and regulatory T cell samples gave an average of roughly 3.4 million reads. Assay: immunoSEQ multiplex PCR; the TCRdb copy retains only in-frame clones and omits some. This table holds 300,000 or so clones, 8% found once. This CDR3 contains 16 residues. J gave up 7 bases and V 0 bases, and 5 bases lay outside the gene matches. Germline-derived CDR1 and CDR2 are KGHSH and LQKENI. The sequence was collected from a woman aged 18-29 years in good health. The chain recombines TRBV18 with TRBJ1-4, with 10 bases identical to TRBD1. The sequencing sample was made of central memory CD4+ T cells from blood. The CDR3 region has the DNA TGTGCCAGCTCACCACCATCTCGGGACAGGGGTGAAAAACTGTTTTTT. This translates into CASSPPSRDRGEKLFF.